This TCR beta chain was sequenced for a study of cytomegalovirus exposure and HLA in healthy donors. This PCR relied on a set of 60 Vbeta primers and 13 Jbeta primers. TCRdb's table, derived via immunoSEQ multiplex PCR, lists solely in-frame clones and lacks some. The sample contains over 150,000 clones, about 75% of which appear only once. Overall study findings and caveats: The study found most TCR sequences rare, yet found some public TCRs in many donors.

This clone was observed once. Antigen: not known. Germline CDR1 MGHDK, CDR2 SYGVNS. The CDR3 totals 13 residues. V lost 3 bases and J lost 0, with 3 bases in between. Input material: PBMCs. This TCR derives from a young man in good health and CMV-seronegative. The chain employs TRBV25-1 and TRBJ2-1, with unresolved D. This chain's CDR3 is CASSDNSYNEQFF. DNA for the CDR3: TGTGCCAGCAGTGATAACTCCTACAATGAGCAGTTCTTC.